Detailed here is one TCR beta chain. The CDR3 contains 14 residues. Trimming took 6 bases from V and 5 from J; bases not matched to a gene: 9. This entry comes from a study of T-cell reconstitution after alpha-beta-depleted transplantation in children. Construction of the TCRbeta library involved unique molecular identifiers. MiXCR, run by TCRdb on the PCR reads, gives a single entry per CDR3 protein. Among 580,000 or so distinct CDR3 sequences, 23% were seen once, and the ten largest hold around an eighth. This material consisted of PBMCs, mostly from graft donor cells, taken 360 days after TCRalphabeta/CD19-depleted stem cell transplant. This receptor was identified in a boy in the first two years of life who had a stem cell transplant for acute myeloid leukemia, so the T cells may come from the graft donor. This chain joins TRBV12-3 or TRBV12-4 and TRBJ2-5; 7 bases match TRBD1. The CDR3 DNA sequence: TGTGCCAGCAGCCACTCGGGACAGCGGGAGACCCAGTACTTC. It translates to CASSHSGQRETQYF.